This entry features one T cell receptor beta chain sequence. The data originate from a study of blood T cell repertoires in COVID-19. Turning to the study itself: Sites across the United States, Italy and Spain contributed samples from acute and convalescent COVID-19.

The CDR3 runs to 15 residues. The study drew participants aged about 18 to 89 years from fewer than 30 US areas. Researchers sorted participants into cohorts using their self-reported clinical history. All recovered Cohort 3 donors got two negative PCRs, got clearance, or saw symptom resolution. Generated by immunoSEQ multiplex PCR, the TCRdb table keeps only in-frame clones and is missing some. The sample yields a few hundred thousand clones, more than 75% seen once. Sequenced input: PBMCs or T cells enriched from blood (not recorded which). The chain combines TRBV21-1 with TRBJ1-4. TRBV21-1 is a known pseudogene. This receptor was obtained from a woman aged 50 to 60 who had recovered from COVID-19. The CDR3 DNA follows: TGTGCCAGCAGCAAAGGTTCGAGGGCTAATGAAAAACTGTTTTTT. Translation: CASSKGSRANEKLFF.